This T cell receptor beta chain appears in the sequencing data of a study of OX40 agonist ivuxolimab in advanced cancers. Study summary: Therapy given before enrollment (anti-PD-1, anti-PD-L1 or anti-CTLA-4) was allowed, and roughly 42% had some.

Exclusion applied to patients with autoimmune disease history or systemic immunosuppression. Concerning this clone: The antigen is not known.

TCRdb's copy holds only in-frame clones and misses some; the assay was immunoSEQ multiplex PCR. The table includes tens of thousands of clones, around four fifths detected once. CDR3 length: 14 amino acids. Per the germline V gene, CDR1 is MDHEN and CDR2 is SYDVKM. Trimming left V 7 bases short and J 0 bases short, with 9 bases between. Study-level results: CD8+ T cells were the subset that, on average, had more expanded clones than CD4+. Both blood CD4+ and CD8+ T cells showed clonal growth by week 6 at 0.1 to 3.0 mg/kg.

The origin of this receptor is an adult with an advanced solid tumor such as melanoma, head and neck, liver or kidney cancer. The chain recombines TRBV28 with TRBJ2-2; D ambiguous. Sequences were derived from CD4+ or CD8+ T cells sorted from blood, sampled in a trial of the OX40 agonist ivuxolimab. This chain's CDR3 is CASTLFANTGELFF. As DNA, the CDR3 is TGTGCCAGCACCCTATTCGCGAACACCGGGGAGCTGTTTTTT.